The clone carrying this T cell receptor beta chain was counted only a few times. Antigen: not known. Via MiXCR, TCRdb re-called the reads, giving one row per CDR3 protein. Seen here are thousands of distinct CDR3 sequences, about a fifth observed once, and the top ten hold 4.5% to 6%. Per the germline V gene, CDR1 is SGHTA and CDR2 is FQGTGA. V shed 1 base, J shed 1 base, and the junction held 10 bases outside the gene matches. This CDR3 is built from 19 residues. This specimen belongs to a study of liver allograft versus peripheral blood T cells. Across the whole study: Repertoires of T cell receptors in transplanted livers were compared with recipients' peripheral blood repertoires.

Study findings and constraints: Repertoires found inside liver allografts reportedly differed from T cell receptor repertoires in peripheral blood.

The genes are TRBV7-3 and TRBJ2-2, with 9 positions matching TRBD2. This TCR derives from a human patient who had a liver transplant. Certain T cells may be donor cells from the graft. The CDR3 reads CASSLMASGAYKNTGELFF. DNA of the CDR3: TGTGCCAGCAGCTTAATGGCTAGCGGGGCGTACAAGAACACCGGGGAGCTGTTTTTT.